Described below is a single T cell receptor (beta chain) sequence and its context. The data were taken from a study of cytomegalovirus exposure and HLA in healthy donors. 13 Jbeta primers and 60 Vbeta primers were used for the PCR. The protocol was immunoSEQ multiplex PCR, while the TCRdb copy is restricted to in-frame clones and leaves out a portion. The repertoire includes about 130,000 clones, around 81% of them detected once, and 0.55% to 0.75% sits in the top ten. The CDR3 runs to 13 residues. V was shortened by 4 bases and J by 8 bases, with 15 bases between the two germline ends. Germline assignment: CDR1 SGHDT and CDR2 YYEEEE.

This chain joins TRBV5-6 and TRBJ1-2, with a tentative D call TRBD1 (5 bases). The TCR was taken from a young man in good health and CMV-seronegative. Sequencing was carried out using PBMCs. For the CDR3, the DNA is TGTGCCAGCAGCCCCGGGGGAGGTCAGGGCTACACCTTC. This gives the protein CASSPGGGQGYTF.